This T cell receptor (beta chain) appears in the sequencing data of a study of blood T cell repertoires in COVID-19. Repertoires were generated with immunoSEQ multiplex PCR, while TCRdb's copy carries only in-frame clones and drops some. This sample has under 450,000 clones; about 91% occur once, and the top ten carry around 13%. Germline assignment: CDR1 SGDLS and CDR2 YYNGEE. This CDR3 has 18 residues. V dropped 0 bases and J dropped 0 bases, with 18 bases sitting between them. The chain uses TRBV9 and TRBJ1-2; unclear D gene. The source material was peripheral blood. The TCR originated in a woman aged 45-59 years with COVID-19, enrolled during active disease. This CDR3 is CASSVAGRSHTPNYGYTF. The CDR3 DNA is TGTGCCAGCAGCGTAGCAGGCAGGTCCCATACGCCTAACTATGGCTACACCTTC.